What follows are 27 T cell receptor beta chains derived from one specimen sequenced in a study of shared clonotypes between healthy human individuals. Selected positively for CCR7 and CD45RO-negative, naive CD8 cells excluded terminally differentiated effector memory CD45RA+ cells. Assay used: immunoSEQ multiplex PCR; TCRdb lists only in-frame clones, some missing. In the table there are approximately 2,000,000 clones, 90% to 95% of which are singletons. The sample was naive CD8+ T cells from PBMCs. The receptors were sampled from a young man in good health. Some clones in this sample may be carry-over from other donors' samples.

This chain joins TRBV10-3 and TRBJ2-7, with D tentatively TRBD1 (7 bases). Germline V gene sequence: CDR1 ENHRY, CDR2 SYGVKD. V was pared by 4 bases and J by 4 bases, with 17 bases between. The CDR3 runs 15 residues. CDR3 region: CAISVGGGGEYEQYF. The CDR3, as DNA: TGTGCCATCAGTGTAGGGGGCGGCGGGGAATACGAGCAGTACTTC.

The chain uses TRBV25-1 and TRBJ2-6; 10 bases agree with TRBD2. V gave up 8 bases and J gave up 0 bases; unmatched junction bases: 7. The CDR3 is made up of 17 amino acids. The germline gives CDR1 MGHDK, CDR2 SYGVNS. The CDR3 DNA is TGTGCCAGCCTGGGGGCTAGCGGGAGCTCTGGGGCCAACGTCCTGACTTTC. It yields the protein CASLGASGSSGANVLTF.

This chain connects TRBV9 to TRBJ2-1; perhaps D is TRBD1 or TRBD2 (5 bases each). The ends were cut back, 5 bases at V and 5 bases at J, with 14 bases in the middle. The CDR3 is made up of 14 amino acids. CDR1 and CDR2 (germline): SGDLS, YYNGEE. CDR3 sequence reads: CASSTWDQNNEQFF. The CDR3 nucleotides are TGTGCCAGCAGTACGTGGGACCAAAACAATGAGCAGTTCTTC. The full variable domain, completed using reference TRBV9 and TRBJ2-1, is DSGVTQTPKHLITATGQRVTLRCSPRSGDLSVYWYQQSLDQGLQFLIQYYNGEERAKGNILERFSAQQFPDLHSELNLSSLELGDSALYFCASSTWDQNNEQFFGPGTRLTVL.

Details on this clone: The sample holds other DNA sequences that translate to the same CDR3. The rearrangement joins TRBV4-1 to TRBJ2-7; D possibly corresponds to TRBD2 (5 bases). The CDR3 has 13 residues. Germline V gene sequence: CDR1 MGHRA, CDR2 YSYEKL. Trimming took off 1 base at V and 3 bases at J, with 7 bases between the two ends. The CDR3 nucleotides read TGCGCCAGCAGCCAAGTACGGGACTACGAGCAGTACTTC. It encodes CASSQVRDYEQYF.

This clone was detected once. This chain uses TRBV6-5 with TRBJ2-1; 8 positions match TRBD1. The CDR3 runs to 15 residues. The V segment lost 5 bases and the J segment 6 bases; nucleotides outside the gene matches: 9. Germline V CDR1 and CDR2: MNHEY, SVGAGI. The DNA of the CDR3 is TGTGCCAGCAGTCCGACAGGGGAGATAGGCAATGAGCAGTTCTTC. The encoded protein is CASSPTGEIGNEQFF.

This chain uses TRBV30 with TRBJ2-7; either TRBD1 or TRBD2 may fit D (5 bases each). This CDR3 region has 14 residues. Trimming pared 3 bases from V and 7 bases from J, leaving 19 bases between. The germline gives CDR1 GTSNPN, CDR2 SVGIG (reference sequence). In nucleotides, the CDR3 is TGTGCCTGGAGCCGGGACGGGAATTTCTTGGAGCAGTACTTC. This translates into CAWSRDGNFLEQYF.

The V gene is TRBV7-3, the J gene TRBJ2-7; 10 nucleotides align to TRBD2. The CDR3 runs to 15 residues. The V gene end was trimmed by 3 bases and the J gene end by 4 bases; junction bases not matched to a gene: 6. Germline V gene data show CDR1 as SGHTA and CDR2 as FQGTGA. The CDR3 is CASSFGPSGRYEQYF. The CDR3 DNA sequence: TGTGCCAGCAGCTTCGGTCCTAGCGGGAGATACGAGCAGTACTTC.

The count of this clone is one. The chain joins TRBV10-3 to TRBJ2-7; a possible D gene is TRBD1 (6 bases). Trimming took off 4 bases at V and 2 bases at J, with 12 bases between the two ends. CDR3 length: 14 amino acids. Germline CDR1 is ENHRY and CDR2 is SYGVKD. The CDR3 DNA reads TGTGCCATCAGTGGGAACAGGGTCGCCTACGAGCAGTACTTC. This translates into CAISGNRVAYEQYF.

The rearrangement links TRBV15 to TRBJ2-7; 13 bases are shared with TRBD2. Germline V CDR1 and CDR2: LNHNV, YYDKDF (reference sequence). V trimming: 0 bases; J trimming: 3 bases; junction bases outside the gene matches: 23. The CDR3 spans 23 residues. The CDR3: CATSRDRLLGLAGESFGGYEQYF. The DNA for the CDR3 is TGTGCCACCAGCAGAGATCGTCTACTCGGACTAGCGGGAGAATCTTTCGGGGGCTACGAGCAGTACTTC.

J is TRBJ2-1 and V is TRBV11-2; 10 nucleotides match TRBD1. V dropped 3 bases and J dropped 3; count of bases not matched to a gene: 5. Per germline, CDR1 SGHAT and CDR2 FQNNGV. This CDR3 has 16 amino acids. The CDR3 loop is CASSFVGQGLYNEQFF. The CDR3 DNA reads TGTGCCAGCAGCTTCGTGGGACAGGGGCTCTACAATGAGCAGTTCTTC.

The chain combines TRBV7-9 with TRBJ2-5; 7 bases map to TRBD2. CDR3 length equals 15 residues. With 5 bases clipped from V and 5 bases from J, the junction kept 11 bases outside the gene matches. Germline assignment: CDR1 SEHNR and CDR2 FQNEAQ (reference sequence). The CDR3 here is CASSRPGLGGETQYF. DNA for the CDR3: TGTGCCAGCAGCCGACCCGGACTAGGTGGGGAGACCCAGTACTTC.

CDR3 residues: CASSSLADSSYEQYF. In DNA form, the CDR3 reads TGCGCCAGCAGCTCCCTAGCGGATAGCTCCTACGAGCAGTACTTC. The V call is TRBV5-1, the J call TRBJ2-7; 7 bases align to TRBD2. Unmatched junction bases numbered 6, after V lost 3 bases and J lost 0 bases. Per germline, CDR1 SGHRS and CDR2 YFSETQ. This CDR3 region has 15 residues.

This chain uses TRBV27 with TRBJ2-6; D remains unclear. Germline CDR1 is MNHEY and CDR2 is SMNVEV (reference sequence). V was pared by 2 bases and J by 4 bases, with 12 bases between. The CDR3 is 16 residues long. This CDR3 reads CASSLAQVPGANVLTF. CDR3 nucleotides: TGTGCCAGCAGTTTAGCACAAGTCCCCGGGGCCAACGTCCTGACTTTC.

This rearrangement joins TRBV7-9 to TRBJ2-3; D gene ambiguous. Germline V gives CDR1 SEHNR, CDR2 FQNEAQ (reference sequence). Between the trimmed V and J ends, which lost 1 base and 0 bases, there was a span of 8 bases. CDR3 length equals 15 residues. The chain's CDR3 is CASSLVRVSTDTQYF. In DNA, the CDR3 is TGTGCCAGCAGCTTAGTTCGGGTGAGCACAGATACGCAGTATTTT.

As for this clone: In the same sample, other DNA sequences code for this CDR3. V and J are TRBV7-9 and TRBJ2-7; D is uncertain. V lost 4 bases and J lost 7, with 11 bases in between. The germline V gene encodes CDR1 SEHNR and CDR2 FQNEAQ (reference sequence). The CDR3 is made up of 12 amino acids. CDR3: CASSSGPLEQYF. In nucleotides, the CDR3 is TGTGCCAGCAGCTCCGGCCCCCTGGAGCAGTACTTC. The complete variable domain, with remaining parts taken from reference TRBV7-9 and TRBJ2-7, reads DTGVSQNPRHKITKRGQNVTFRCDPISEHNRLYWYRQTLGQGPEFLTYFQNEAQLEKSRLLSDRFSAERPKGSFSTLEIQRTEQGDSAMYLCASSSGPLEQYFGPGTRLTVT.

The V call is TRBV7-8, the J call TRBJ2-7; TRBD2 is a possible D gene (6 bases). The CDR3 runs 16 residues. Trimming cost V 4 bases and J 3 bases, with 19 bases left between them. Germline-derived CDR1 and CDR2 are SGHVS and FQNEAQ. The CDR3 here is CASSSHGGAGSYEQYF. CDR3 nucleotides: TGTGCCAGCAGCTCCCACGGGGGAGCTGGAAGCTACGAGCAGTACTTC.

In regard to this clone: Other DNA sequences from this sample encode an identical CDR3 as well. This sequence joins TRBV28 and TRBJ2-7; no firm D call. This CDR3 comprises 14 residues. V lost 2 bases to trimming and J lost 2 bases, with 10 bases between them. CDR1 MDHEN and CDR2 SYDVKM come from the germline V gene. The CDR3 reads CASSLSGSAYEQYF. For the CDR3, the DNA is TGTGCCAGCAGTTTAAGTGGGTCCGCCTACGAGCAGTACTTC.

The chain has TRBV27 and TRBJ2-1; 10 bases fit TRBD2. Germline lookup yields CDR1 MNHEY and CDR2 SMNVEV (reference sequence). J was trimmed by 4 bases and V by 2 bases; bases with no gene match: 8. The CDR3 loop spans 17 amino acids. The CDR3 sequence: CASSLELPSGGYNEQFF. CDR3 coding DNA: TGTGCCAGCAGTTTAGAGTTACCTAGCGGGGGTTACAATGAGCAGTTCTTC.

The chain uses TRBV19 and TRBJ1-1; possible D gene TRBD1, 5 bases. In germline, CDR1 is LNHDA, CDR2 SQIVND (reference sequence). This CDR3 is 14 amino acids long. With 5 bases removed from V and 2 bases from J, the gap between germline ends came to 12 bases. Here the CDR3 DNA reads TGTGCCAGTAGTTCGGGACGGATAAACACTGAAGCTTTCTTT. This translates into CASSSGRINTEAFF.

This chain connects TRBV28 to TRBJ1-1, with 9 bases matching TRBD1. The CDR3 sequence is 16 residues long. CDR1 is MDHEN and CDR2 is SYDVKM in the germline V gene. With V trimmed by 5 bases and J by 4 bases, 11 bases remained unmatched. The CDR3 loop is CASSLRDRASLTEAFF. The CDR3 bases are TGTGCCAGCAGTCTCCGGGACAGGGCATCGCTCACTGAAGCTTTCTTT.

V usage is TRBV6-1 and J usage is TRBJ2-1; 11 nucleotides align to TRBD2. Germline CDR1 MNHNS, CDR2 SASEGT. J lost 4 bases, V lost 6 bases, and 5 bases had no gene match. There are 15 residues in the CDR3. The CDR3 region has the DNA TGTGCCAGCAGGGGCGGGACTAGCGGATACAATGAGCAGTTCTTC. Translation gives CASRGGTSGYNEQFF.

As for this clone: Other DNA variants within this sample encode the same CDR3. The chain has TRBV11-2 and TRBJ2-1; 8 bases agree with TRBD2. The CDR3 is 15 residues long. Germline V gene lookup returns CDR1 SGHAT and CDR2 FQNNGV. Trimming removed 6 bases from V and 0 bases from J; junction bases left unmatched: 4. Here the CDR3 reads CASRPSGSSYNEQFF. The CDR3 coding sequence is TGTGCCAGCAGACCCAGCGGGAGCTCCTACAATGAGCAGTTCTTC.

This rearrangement joins TRBV7-2 to TRBJ2-7, with no clear D. Germline V CDR1 and CDR2: SGHTA, FQGNSA. V lost 1 base and J 3 bases, leaving 13 bases between the germline ends. This CDR3 is built from 15 residues. CDR3 loop: CASSLVGSSGYEQYF. DNA for the CDR3: TGTGCCAGCAGCTTAGTTGGAAGTTCGGGCTACGAGCAGTACTTC.

V and J are TRBV9 and TRBJ2-1, with 7 positions matching TRBD2. Looked up from germline, CDR1 is SGDLS and CDR2 is YYNGEE. The ends lost 3 bases at V and 0 bases at J; junction bases unmatched: 6. The CDR3 is 16 amino acids. The CDR3 loop is CASSGLRLASYNEQFF. Here the CDR3 DNA reads TGTGCCAGCAGCGGACTCCGACTAGCCTCCTACAATGAGCAGTTCTTC.

This clone was seen at least ten times. The chain uses TRBV5-1 and TRBJ2-7; possibly TRBD1 for D (5 bases). The CDR3 covers 16 residues. The germline V gene has CDR1 SGHRS and CDR2 YFSETQ. Trimming removed 4 bases at V and 0 bases at J, with 17 bases between. The CDR3 is CASSEGFPTASYEQYF. CDR3 nucleotide sequence: TGCGCCAGCAGCGAAGGGTTCCCGACAGCCTCCTACGAGCAGTACTTC.

V usage is TRBV28 and J usage is TRBJ2-3; D gene ambiguous. V gave up 2 bases and J gave up 4 bases, with 13 bases separating them. In germline, CDR1 is MDHEN, CDR2 SYDVKM. The CDR3 runs 15 residues. CDR3 residues: CASSLAERVPDTQYF. The DNA of the CDR3 is TGTGCCAGCAGTTTAGCGGAAAGAGTTCCAGATACGCAGTATTTT.

This clone appeared a single time. The rearrangement uses TRBV11-2 and TRBJ1-3; D is unclear. Trimming removed 6 bases from V and 0 bases from J, with 12 bases in between. The CDR3 is made up of 15 amino acids. The germline gives CDR1 SGHAT, CDR2 FQNNGV. The CDR3 sequence: CASRPNKLSGNTIYF. CDR3 DNA: TGTGCCAGCAGACCGAATAAACTCTCTGGAAACACCATATATTTT. The whole variable domain, remainder taken from reference TRBV11-2 and TRBJ1-3, is EAGVAQSPRYKIIEKRQSVAFWCNPISGHATLYWYQQILGQGPKLLIQFQNNGVVDDSQLPKDRFSAERLKGVDSTLKIQPAKLEDSAVYLCASRPNKLSGNTIYFGEGSWLTVV.